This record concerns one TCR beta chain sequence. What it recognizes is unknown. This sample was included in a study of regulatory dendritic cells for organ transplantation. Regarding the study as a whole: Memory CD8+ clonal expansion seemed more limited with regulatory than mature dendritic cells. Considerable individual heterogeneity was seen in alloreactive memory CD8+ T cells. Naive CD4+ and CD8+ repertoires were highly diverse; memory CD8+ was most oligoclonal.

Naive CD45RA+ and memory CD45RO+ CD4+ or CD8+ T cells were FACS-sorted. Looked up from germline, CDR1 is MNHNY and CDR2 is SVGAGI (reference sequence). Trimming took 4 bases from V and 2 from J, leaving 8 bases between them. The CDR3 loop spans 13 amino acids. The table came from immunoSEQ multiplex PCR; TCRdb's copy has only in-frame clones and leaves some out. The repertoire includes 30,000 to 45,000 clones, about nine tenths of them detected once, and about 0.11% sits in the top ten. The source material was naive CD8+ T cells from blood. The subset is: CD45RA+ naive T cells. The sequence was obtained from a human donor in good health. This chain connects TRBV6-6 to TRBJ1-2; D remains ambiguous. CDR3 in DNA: TGTGCCAGCAGTTCCACAGAGAACTATGGCTACACCTTC. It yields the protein CASSSTENYGYTF.